This T cell receptor (beta chain) was recovered during a study of OX40 agonist ivuxolimab in advanced cancers. Study-level background: Ivuxolimab, which targeted the costimulatory receptor OX40 (CD134), was an agonistic, fully human IgG2 monoclonal antibody. Patients were allowed to have had prior anti-PD-1, anti-PD-L1 or anti-CTLA-4 therapy, and approximately 39% of the dose-escalation patients had been treated with checkpoint inhibitors. Of the roughly 52 patients in dose escalation, some 20 had hepatocellular carcinoma, approximately 15 had melanoma, 9 had renal cell carcinoma and 9 had head and neck cancer. Three dose-escalation patients achieved partial responses, one with hepatocellular carcinoma and two with cutaneous melanoma. In the dose-escalation cohort, roughly 80% of patients were male, and the mean age was about 55 years, with a range of 23 to 79. The point of sequencing TCRbeta in the periphery was to test whether ivuxolimab changed TCR sequence diversity and drove clonal T-cell expansion. Intravenous ivuxolimab was administered to patients every 2 weeks at six dose levels: 0.01, 0.1, 0.3, 1.5, 3 and 10 mg/kg. The paper reports the monotherapy dose-escalation portion (N = 52 patients) of the phase I ivuxolimab trial. Findings and caveats that apply to the study as a whole: The antigen specificity of the peripheral T cells that underwent clonal expansion was not determined. In the 0.1-3.0 mg/kg groups, partial responders had among the lowest normalized peripheral clonal expansion, particularly in CD8+ T cells. Low levels of normalized T-cell clonal expansion were also seen in some nonresponding patients. After ivuxolimab, expanded clones were on average more numerous among CD8+ T cells than among CD4+ T cells. At doses of 0.1 to 3.0 mg/kg, clonal expansion of both CD4+ and CD8+ blood T cells was observed from baseline to week 6.

The trial excluded patients who had a history of autoimmune disease or who were on systemic immunosuppression. Peripheral blood for TCR sequencing was drawn from every dose cohort at baseline, at cycle 4 day 1 and at cycle 7 day 1. The samples were drawn from a first-in-human, open-label, multicenter phase I dose-escalation trial of ivuxolimab. The trial enrolled adults with locally advanced or metastatic head and neck squamous cell, hepatocellular, melanoma or renal cell carcinoma. Before TCR sequencing, CD4+ T cells and CD8+ T cells from peripheral blood were sorted into separate populations. Inclusive of the bounding cysteine and phenylalanine, the CDR3 is 13 residues long. Only the CDR3 portion is preserved as DNA: 39 bases, with reading frame beginning at the first base. CDR1 SGHRS and CDR2 YFSETQ are derived from the germline V gene. At the junction V is shortened by 0 bases and J by 5 bases, with 7 bases in between.

The count of this clone is one. Its antigen remains undetermined. Qualities for individual bases were not recorded, and no much larger clone is one base off. Genomic DNA was isolated from the sorted cells so that the TCRbeta CDR3 region could be sequenced. The immunoSEQ Assay was used for sequencing of TCRbeta CDR3 regions. TCRdb mirrors the immuneACCESS table, restricted to in-frame sequences. Some clones are absent from its copies; in checked studies, under half trace to an unresolved V gene, and the reason for the others is unknown. This sample holds around 90,000 clones; 90% to 95% were observed only once. The leading ten clones occupy approximately 2.5% of the sample.

This chain is built from TRBV5-1 and TRBJ2-3; no D segment can be confidently identified. This material consisted of CD4+ or CD8+ T cells sorted from blood, taken in a trial of the OX40 agonist ivuxolimab. The sequence was obtained from an adult with an advanced solid tumor such as melanoma, head and neck, liver or kidney cancer. The bases are TGCGCCAGCAGCTTGGGGGGTGTAGATACGCAGTATTTT. It translates as CASSLGGVDTQYF.